This T cell receptor (beta chain) was found in a study of glioma-infiltrating T cells after dendritic cell vaccination. About the research overall: Three intradermal dendritic cell vaccine injections were given every two weeks. Findings of the study overall: Longer survival after dendritic cell vaccination followed higher pretreatment TIL content.

Trimming removed 11 bases from V and 0 bases from J, with 16 bases in between. This CDR3 is 14 amino acids long. Germline loops: CDR1 ENHRY, CDR2 SYGVKD. This sample's time point: after dendritic cell vaccination, including at tumor progression/relapse. Input was approximately 2.1 ug genomic DNA, or all available if less. Primers: 60 V beta forward and 13 J beta reverse. Sequencing used immunoSEQ multiplex PCR; TCRdb keeps in-frame clones, though not all of them. The sample shows tens of thousands of clones, 80% to 90% of them seen only once. With regard to this clone: Its antigen remains unidentified.

The TCR comes from a human donor with glioblastoma. The sequenced sample was blood, obtained after dendritic cell vaccination. This rearrangement joins TRBV10-3 to TRBJ1-1; the D gene is possibly TRBD1 (5 bases). The CDR3 reads CASIDSLMNTEAFF. The CDR3 nucleotides are TGTGCCTCCATCGACAGCCTCATGAACACTGAAGCTTTCTTT.